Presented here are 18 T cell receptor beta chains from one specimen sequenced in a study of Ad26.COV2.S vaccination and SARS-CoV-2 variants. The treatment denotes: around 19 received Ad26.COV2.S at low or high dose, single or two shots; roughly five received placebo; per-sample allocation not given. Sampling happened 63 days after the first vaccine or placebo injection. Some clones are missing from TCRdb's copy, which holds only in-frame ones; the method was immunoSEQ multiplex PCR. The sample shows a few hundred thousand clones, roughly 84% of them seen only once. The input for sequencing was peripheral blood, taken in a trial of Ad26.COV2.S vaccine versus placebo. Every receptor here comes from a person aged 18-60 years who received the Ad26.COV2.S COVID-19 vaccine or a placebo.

CDR3 residues: CAWGSLLGDTQYF. The DNA of the CDR3 is TGTGCCTGGGGTTCCCTCTTGGGTGATACGCAGTATTTT. The chain combines TRBV30 with TRBJ2-3, with D unclear. Germline CDR1 GTSNPN, CDR2 SVGIG (reference sequence). The germline V and J ends were trimmed by 5 bases and 6 bases, with 15 bases remaining between them. The CDR3 has 13 residues.

CDR3 amino acids: CASSYGTPNEQFF. Here the CDR3 DNA reads TGTGCCAGCAGCTACGGGACTCCCAATGAGCAGTTCTTC. V and J are TRBV13 and TRBJ2-1; D perhaps matches TRBD2 (6 bases). Per germline, CDR1 PRHDT and CDR2 FYEKMQ (reference sequence). V was pared by 4 bases and J by 6 bases, with 10 bases between. CDR3 length: 13 residues.

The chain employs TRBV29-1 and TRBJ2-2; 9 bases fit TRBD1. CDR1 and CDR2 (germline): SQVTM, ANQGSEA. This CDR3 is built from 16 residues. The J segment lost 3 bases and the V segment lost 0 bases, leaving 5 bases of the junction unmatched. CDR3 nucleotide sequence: TGCAGCGTTGAAGATACCGGGACAGGGTACACCGGGGAGCTGTTTTTT. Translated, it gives CSVEDTGTGYTGELFF.

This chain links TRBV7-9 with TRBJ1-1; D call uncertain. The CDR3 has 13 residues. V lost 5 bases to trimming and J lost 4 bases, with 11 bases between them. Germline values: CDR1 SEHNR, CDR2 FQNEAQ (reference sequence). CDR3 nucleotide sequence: TGTGCCAGCAGCCCCGGTTTGGGCACTGAAGCTTTCTTT. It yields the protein CASSPGLGTEAFF.

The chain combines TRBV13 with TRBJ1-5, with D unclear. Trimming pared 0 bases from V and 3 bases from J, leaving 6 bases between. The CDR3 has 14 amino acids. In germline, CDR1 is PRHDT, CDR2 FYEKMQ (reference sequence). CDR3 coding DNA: TGTGCCAGCAGCTTAGGACGGCACAATCAGCCCCAGCATTTT. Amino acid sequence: CASSLGRHNQPQHF. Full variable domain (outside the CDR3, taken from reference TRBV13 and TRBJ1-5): AAGVIQSPRHLIKEKRETATLKCYPIPRHDTVYWYQQGPGQDPQFLISFYEKMQSDKGSIPDRFSAQQFSDYHSELNMSSLELGDSALYFCASSLGRHNQPQHFGDGTRLSIL.

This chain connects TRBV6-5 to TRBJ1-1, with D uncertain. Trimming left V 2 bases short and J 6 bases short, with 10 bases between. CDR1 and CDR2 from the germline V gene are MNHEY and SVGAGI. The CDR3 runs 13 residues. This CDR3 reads CASSYGSTSEAFF. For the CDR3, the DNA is TGTGCCAGCAGTTACGGCTCCACCTCTGAAGCTTTCTTT.

CDR3 in DNA: TGTGCCAGCAGCCGGGGTAGGGGCACTGAAGCTTTCTTT. It yields the protein CASSRGRGTEAFF. The V and J genes are TRBV3-1 (or the pseudogene TRBV3-2) and TRBJ1-1, with D perhaps TRBD1 (5 bases). V was pared by 4 bases and J by 4 bases, with 10 bases between. The length of the CDR3 is 13 residues. The germline CDR1 and CDR2 sequences are LGHDT and YNNKEL (reference sequence).

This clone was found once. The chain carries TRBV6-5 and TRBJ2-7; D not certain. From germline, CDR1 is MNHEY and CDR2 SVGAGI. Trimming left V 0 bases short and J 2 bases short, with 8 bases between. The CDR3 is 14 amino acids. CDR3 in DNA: TGTGCCAGCAGTTACTCGAAGGGCGCCTACGAGCAGTACTTC. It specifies CASSYSKGAYEQYF.

CDR3 sequence (DNA): TGTGCCAGCAGCTTGCGGGGACAGTCGGGGGCCGAGCAGTACTTC. It encodes CASSLRGQSGAEQYF. This sequence joins TRBV5-5 and TRBJ2-7; D possibly corresponds to TRBD1 (7 bases). V lost 1 base and J 6 bases, leaving 17 bases between the germline ends. Germline V CDR1 and CDR2: SGHKS, YYEKEE (reference sequence). The CDR3 consists of 15 residues. Complete variable domain (other parts from reference TRBV5-5 and TRBJ2-7): DAGVTQSPTHLIKTRGQQVTLRCSPISGHKSVSWYQQVLGQGPQFIFQYYEKEERGRGNFPDRFSARQFPNYSSELNVNALLLGDSALYLCASSLRGQSGAEQYFGPGTRLTVT.

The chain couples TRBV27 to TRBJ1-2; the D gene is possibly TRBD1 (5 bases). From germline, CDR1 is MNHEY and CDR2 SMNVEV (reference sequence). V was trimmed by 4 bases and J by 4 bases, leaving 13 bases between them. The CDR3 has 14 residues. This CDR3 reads CASSWTRDGYGYTF. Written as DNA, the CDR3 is TGTGCCAGCAGTTGGACCCGGGACGGCTATGGCTACACCTTC.

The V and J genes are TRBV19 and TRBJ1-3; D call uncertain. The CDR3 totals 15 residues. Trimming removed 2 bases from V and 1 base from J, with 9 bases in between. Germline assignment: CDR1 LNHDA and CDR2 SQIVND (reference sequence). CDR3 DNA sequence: TGTGCCAGTAGTATATTCGTGACATCTGGAAACACCATATATTTT. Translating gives CASSIFVTSGNTIYF.

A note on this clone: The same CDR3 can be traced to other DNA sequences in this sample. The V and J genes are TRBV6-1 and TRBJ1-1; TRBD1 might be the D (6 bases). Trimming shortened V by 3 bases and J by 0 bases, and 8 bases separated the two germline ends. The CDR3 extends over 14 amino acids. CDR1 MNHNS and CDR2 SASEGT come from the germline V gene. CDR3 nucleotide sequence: TGTGCCAGCAGTGACAGGGGTTTGAACACTGAAGCTTTCTTT. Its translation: CASSDRGLNTEAFF.

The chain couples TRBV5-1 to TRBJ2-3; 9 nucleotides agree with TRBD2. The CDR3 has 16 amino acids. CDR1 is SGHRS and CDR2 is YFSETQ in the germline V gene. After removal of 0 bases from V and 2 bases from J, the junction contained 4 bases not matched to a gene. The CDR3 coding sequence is TGCGCCAGCAGCTTGGCCGAGCGGGGGGACACAGATACGCAGTATTTT. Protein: CASSLAERGDTDTQYF.

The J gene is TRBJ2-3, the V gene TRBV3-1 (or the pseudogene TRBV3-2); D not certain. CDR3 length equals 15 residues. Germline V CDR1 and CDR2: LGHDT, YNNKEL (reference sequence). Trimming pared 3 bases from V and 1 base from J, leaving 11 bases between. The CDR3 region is CASSQQATGTDTQYF. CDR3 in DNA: TGTGCCAGCAGCCAGCAAGCCACTGGCACAGATACGCAGTATTTT.

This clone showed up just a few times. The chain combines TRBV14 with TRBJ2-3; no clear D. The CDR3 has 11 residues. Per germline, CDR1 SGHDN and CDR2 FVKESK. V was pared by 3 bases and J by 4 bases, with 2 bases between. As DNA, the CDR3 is TGTGCCAGCAGCCACTCAGATACGCAGTATTTT. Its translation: CASSHSDTQYF.

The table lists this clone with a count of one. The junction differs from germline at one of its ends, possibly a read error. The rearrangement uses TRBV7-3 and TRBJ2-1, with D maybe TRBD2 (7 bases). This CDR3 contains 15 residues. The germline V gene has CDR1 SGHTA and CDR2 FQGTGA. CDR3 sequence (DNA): TGTGCCAGCAACTTACACGGGGGGCCTTACAATGAGCAGTTCTTC. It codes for CASNLHGGPYNEQFF.

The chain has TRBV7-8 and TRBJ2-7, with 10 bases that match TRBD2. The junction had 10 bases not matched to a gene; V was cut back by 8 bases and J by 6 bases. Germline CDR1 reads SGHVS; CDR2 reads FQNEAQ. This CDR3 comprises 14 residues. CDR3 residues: CASRESGGATEQYF. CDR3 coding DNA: TGTGCCAGCCGGGAAAGCGGGGGGGCGACCGAGCAGTACTTC.

The CDR3 spells CASSLTGRIGELFF. The CDR3 DNA sequence: TGTGCCAGCAGCTTAACAGGGCGGATCGGGGAGCTGTTTTTT. This chain joins TRBV7-2 and TRBJ2-2, with a tentative D call TRBD1 (6 bases). The CDR3 has 14 residues. Germline assignment: CDR1 SGHTA and CDR2 FQGNSA. The V end was cut by 2 bases, the J end by 7 bases, with 11 bases between.